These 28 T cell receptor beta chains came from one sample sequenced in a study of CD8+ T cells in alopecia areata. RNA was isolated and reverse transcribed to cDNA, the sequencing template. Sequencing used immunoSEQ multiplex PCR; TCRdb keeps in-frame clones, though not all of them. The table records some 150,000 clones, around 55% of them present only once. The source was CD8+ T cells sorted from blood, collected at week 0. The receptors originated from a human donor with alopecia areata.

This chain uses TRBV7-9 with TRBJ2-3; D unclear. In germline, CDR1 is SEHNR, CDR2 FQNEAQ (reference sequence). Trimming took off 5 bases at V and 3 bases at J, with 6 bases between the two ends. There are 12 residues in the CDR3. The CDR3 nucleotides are TGTGCCAGCAGCCCCGCGACAGATACGCAGTATTTT. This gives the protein CASSPATDTQYF.

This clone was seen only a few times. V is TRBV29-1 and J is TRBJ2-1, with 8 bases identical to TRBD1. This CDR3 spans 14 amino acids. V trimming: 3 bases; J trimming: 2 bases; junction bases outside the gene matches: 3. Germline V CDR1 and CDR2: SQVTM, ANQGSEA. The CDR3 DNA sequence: TGCAGCGTTGACTCAGGGGGCGCCTACAATGAGCAGTTCTTC. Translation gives CSVDSGGAYNEQFF.

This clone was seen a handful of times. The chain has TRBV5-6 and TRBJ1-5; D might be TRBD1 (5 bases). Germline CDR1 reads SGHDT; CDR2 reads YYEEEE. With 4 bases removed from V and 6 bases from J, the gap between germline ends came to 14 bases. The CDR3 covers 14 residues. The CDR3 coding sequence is TGTGCCAGCAGCCTGATGCAGGGCGGTCAGCCCCAGCATTTT. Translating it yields CASSLMQGGQPQHF.

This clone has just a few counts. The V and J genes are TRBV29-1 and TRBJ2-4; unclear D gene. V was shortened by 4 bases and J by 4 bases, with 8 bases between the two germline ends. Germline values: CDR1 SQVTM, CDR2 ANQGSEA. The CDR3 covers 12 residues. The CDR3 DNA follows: TGCAGCGTTGCGATAGGGAAAAACATTCAGTACTTC. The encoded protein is CSVAIGKNIQYF.

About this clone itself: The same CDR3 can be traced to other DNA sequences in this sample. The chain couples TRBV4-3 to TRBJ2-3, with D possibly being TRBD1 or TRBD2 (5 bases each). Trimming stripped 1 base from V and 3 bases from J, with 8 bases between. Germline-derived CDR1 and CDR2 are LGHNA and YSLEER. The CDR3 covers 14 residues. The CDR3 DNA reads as TGCGCCAGCAGCCAAGGTGGGGGTACAGATACGCAGTATTTT. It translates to CASSQGGGTDTQYF.

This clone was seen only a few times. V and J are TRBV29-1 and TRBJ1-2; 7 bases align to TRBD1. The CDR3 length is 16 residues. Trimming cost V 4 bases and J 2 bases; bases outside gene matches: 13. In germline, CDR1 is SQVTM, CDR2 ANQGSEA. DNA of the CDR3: TGCAGCGTTGTACCAGATACACAGGGGCTGAACTATGGCTACACCTTC. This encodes CSVVPDTQGLNYGYTF.

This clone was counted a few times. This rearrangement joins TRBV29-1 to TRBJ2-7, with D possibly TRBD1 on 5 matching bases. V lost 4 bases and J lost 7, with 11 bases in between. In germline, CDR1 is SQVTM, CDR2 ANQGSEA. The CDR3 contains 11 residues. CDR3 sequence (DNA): TGCAGCGTTGGTTTCAGGGAAGAGCAGTACTTC. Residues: CSVGFREEQYF.

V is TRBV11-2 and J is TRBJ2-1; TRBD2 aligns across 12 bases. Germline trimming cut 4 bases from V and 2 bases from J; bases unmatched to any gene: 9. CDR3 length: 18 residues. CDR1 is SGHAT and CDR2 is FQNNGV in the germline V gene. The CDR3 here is CASSSPGSSGGAYNEQFF. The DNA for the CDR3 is TGTGCCAGCAGCTCCCCGGGGTCTAGCGGGGGGGCCTACAATGAGCAGTTCTTC.

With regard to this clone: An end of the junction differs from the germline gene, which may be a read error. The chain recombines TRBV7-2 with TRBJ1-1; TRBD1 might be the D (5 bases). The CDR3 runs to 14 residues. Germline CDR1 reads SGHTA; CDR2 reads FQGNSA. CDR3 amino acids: CASSQDRESDEAFF. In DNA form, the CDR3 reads TGCGCCAGCAGCCAAGACAGAGAGTCGGACGAAGCTTTCTTT. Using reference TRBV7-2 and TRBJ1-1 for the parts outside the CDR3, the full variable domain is GAGVSQSPSNKVTEKGKDVELRCDPISGHTALYWYRQSLGQGLEFLIYFQGNSAPDKSGLPSDRFSAERTGGSVSTLTIQRTQQEDSAVYLCASSQDRESDEAFFGQGTRLTVV.

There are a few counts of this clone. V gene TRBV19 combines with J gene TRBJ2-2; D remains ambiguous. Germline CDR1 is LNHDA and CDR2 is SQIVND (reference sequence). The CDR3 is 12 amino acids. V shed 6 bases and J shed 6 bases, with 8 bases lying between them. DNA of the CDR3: TGTGCCAGTAGACCCGGTTCCGGGGAGCTGTTTTTT. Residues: CASRPGSGELFF.

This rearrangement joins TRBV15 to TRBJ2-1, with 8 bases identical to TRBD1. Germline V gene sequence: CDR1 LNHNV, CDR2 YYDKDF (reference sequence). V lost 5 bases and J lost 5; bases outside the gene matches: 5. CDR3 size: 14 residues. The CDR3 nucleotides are TGTGCCACCAGCGGTGGACAGGGAAACAATGAGCAGTTCTTC. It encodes CATSGGQGNNEQFF.

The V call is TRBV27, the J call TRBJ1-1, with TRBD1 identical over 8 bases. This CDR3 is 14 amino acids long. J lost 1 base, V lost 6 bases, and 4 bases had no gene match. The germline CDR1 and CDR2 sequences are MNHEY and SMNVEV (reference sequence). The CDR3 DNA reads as TGTGCCAGCAGACAAGGACAGGGGAACACTGAAGCTTTCTTT. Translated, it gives CASRQGQGNTEAFF.

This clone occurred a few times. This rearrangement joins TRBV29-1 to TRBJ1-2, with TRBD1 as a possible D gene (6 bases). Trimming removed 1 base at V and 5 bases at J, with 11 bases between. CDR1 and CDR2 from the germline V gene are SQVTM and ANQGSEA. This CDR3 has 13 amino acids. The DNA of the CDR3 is TGCAGCGTTGAAGGGGGACACCAATATGGCTACACCTTC. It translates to CSVEGGHQYGYTF.

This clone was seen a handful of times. CDR3 residues: CASSLFGRRGDTQYF. In DNA, the CDR3 is TGCGCCAGCAGCTTGTTTGGCAGAAGAGGAGATACGCAGTATTTT. V and J are TRBV5-1 and TRBJ2-3; D gene ambiguous. The V end was cut by 1 base, the J end by 5 bases, with 14 bases between. Germline V gene sequence: CDR1 SGHRS, CDR2 YFSETQ. This CDR3 has 15 amino acids.

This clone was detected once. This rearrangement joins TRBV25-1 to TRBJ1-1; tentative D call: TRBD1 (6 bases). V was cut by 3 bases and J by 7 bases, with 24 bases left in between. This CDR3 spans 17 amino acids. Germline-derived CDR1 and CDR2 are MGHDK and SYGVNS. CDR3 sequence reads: CASSDVSGGTGTSEAFF. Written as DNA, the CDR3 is TGTGCCAGCAGTGATGTATCCGGGGGTACCGGGACAAGTGAAGCTTTCTTT. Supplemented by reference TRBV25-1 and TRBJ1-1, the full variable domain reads EADIYQTPRYLVIGTGKKITLECSQTMGHDKMYWYQQDPGMELHLIHYSYGVNSTEKGDLSSESTVSRIRTEHFPLTLESARPSHTSQYLCASSDVSGGTGTSEAFFGQGTRLTVV.

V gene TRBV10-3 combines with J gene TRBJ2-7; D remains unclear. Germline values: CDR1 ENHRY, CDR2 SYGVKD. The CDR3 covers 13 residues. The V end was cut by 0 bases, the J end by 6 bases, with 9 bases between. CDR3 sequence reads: CAISESDVSEQYF. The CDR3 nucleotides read TGTGCCATCAGTGAGTCGGATGTCTCCGAGCAGTACTTC.

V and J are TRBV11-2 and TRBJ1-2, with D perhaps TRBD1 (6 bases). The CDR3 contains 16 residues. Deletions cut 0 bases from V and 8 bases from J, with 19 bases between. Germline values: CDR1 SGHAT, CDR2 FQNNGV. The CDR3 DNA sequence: TGTGCCAGCAGCTTAGATCCCGGCAGGGGAGGACACGGCTACACCTTC. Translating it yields CASSLDPGRGGHGYTF.

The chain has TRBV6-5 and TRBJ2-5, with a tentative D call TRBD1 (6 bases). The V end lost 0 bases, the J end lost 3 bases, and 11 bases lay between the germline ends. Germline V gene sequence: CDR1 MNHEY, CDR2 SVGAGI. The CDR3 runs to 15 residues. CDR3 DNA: TGTGCCAGCAGTTACTCTGTGGACAGCGAAGAGACCCAGTACTTC. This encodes CASSYSVDSEETQYF.

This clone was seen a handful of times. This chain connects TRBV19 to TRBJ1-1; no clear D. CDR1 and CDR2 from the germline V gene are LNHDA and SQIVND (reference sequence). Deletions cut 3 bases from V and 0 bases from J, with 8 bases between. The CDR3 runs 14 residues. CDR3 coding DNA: TGTGCCAGTAGTATGCGGCATATGAACACTGAAGCTTTCTTT. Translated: CASSMRHMNTEAFF.

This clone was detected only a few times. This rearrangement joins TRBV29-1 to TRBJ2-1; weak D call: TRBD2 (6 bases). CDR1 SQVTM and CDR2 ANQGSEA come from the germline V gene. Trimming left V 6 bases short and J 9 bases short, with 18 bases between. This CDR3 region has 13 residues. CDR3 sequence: CSVYAGSLGEQFF. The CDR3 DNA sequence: TGCAGCGTGTACGCGGGGTCCCTGGGTGAGCAGTTCTTC.

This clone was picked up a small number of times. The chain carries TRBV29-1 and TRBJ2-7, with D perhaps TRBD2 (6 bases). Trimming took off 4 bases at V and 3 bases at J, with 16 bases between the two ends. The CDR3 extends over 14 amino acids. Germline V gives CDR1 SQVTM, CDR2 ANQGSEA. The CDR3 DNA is TGCAGCGTTGTTGGGGGAATGGACTACTACGAGCAGTACTTC. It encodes CSVVGGMDYYEQYF.

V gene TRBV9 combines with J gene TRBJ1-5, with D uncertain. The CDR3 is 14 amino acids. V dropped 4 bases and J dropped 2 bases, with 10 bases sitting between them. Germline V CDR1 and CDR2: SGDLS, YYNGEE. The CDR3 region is CASSLRQGNQPQHF. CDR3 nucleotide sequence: TGTGCCAGCAGCTTGAGGCAGGGCAATCAGCCCCAGCATTTT.

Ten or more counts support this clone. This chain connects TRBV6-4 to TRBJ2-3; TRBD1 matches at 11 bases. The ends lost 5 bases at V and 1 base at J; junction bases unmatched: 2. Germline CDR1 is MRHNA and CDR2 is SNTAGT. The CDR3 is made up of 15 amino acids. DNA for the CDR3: TGTGCCAGCAGTTCGGGACAGGGGGGCACAGATACGCAGTATTTT. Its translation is CASSSGQGGTDTQYF.

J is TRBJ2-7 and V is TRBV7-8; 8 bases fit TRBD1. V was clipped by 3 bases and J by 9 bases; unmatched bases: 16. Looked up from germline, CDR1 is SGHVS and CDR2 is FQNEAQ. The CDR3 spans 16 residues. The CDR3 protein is CASSFSGTGNNRGQYF. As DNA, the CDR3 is TGTGCCAGCAGCTTCTCGGGGACAGGCAATAATCGTGGGCAGTACTTC.

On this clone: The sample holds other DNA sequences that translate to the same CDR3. CDR3 loop: CASSDTGELFF. In nucleotides, the CDR3 is TGTGCCAGCAGTGATACCGGGGAGCTGTTTTTT. The chain combines TRBV6-1 with TRBJ2-2; no firm D call. V lost 3 bases to trimming and J lost 5 bases, with 1 base between them. The germline CDR1 and CDR2 sequences are MNHNS and SASEGT. The CDR3 runs 11 residues.

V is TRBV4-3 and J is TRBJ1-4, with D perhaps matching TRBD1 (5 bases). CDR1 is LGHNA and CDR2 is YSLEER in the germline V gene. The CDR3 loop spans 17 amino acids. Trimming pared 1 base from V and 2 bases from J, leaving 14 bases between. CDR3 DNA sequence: TGCGCCAGCAGCCAAGGCCAGGGTCTGGGCACTAATGAAAAACTGTTTTTT. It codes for CASSQGQGLGTNEKLFF.

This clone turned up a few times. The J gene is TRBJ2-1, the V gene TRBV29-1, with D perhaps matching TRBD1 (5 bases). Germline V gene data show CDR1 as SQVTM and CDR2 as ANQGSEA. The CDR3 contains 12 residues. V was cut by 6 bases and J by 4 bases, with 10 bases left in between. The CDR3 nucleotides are TGCAGCGTCCAGGGTATATACAATGAGCAGTTCTTC. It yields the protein CSVQGIYNEQFF.

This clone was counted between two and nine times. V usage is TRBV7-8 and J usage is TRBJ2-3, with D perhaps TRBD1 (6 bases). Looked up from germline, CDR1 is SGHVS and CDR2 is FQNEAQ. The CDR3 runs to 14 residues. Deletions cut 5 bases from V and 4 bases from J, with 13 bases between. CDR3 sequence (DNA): TGTGCCAGCAGCGTAACAGGGATCGCAGATACGCAGTATTTT. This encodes CASSVTGIADTQYF.